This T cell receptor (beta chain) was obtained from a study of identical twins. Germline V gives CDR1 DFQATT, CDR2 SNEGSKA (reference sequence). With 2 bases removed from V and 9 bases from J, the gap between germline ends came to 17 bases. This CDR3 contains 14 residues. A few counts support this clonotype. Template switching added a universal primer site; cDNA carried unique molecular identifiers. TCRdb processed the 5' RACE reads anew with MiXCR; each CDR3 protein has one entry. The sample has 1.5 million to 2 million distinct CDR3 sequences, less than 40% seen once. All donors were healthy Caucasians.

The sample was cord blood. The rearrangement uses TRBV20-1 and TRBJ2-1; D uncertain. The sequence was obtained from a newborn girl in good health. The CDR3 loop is CSARRLASEGEQFF. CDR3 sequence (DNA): TGCAGTGCTAGAAGACTGGCCTCCGAAGGTGAGCAGTTCTTC.